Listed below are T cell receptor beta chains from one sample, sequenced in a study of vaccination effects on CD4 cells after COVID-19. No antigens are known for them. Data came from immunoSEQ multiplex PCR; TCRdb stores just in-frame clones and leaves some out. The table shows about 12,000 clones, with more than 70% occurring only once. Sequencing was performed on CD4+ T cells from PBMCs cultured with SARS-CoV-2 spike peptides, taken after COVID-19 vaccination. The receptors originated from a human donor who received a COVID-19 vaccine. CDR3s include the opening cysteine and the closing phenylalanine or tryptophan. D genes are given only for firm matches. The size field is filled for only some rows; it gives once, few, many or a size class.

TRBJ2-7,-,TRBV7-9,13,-,TGTGCCAGCAGCGAACCGAACTCCTACGAGCAGTACTTC,CASSEPNSYEQYF
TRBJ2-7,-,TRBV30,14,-,TGTGCCTGGAGTGTACTACAGGACTCCTACGAGCAGTACTTC,CAWSVLQDSYEQYF
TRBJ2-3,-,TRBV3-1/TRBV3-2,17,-,TGTGCCAGCAGCCAAGACGGCATCAGGCTTAGCACAGATACGCAGTATTTT,CASSQDGIRLSTDTQYF
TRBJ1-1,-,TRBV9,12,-,TGTGCCAGCAGCCAAAGCCACACTGAAGCTTTCTTT,CASSQSHTEAFF
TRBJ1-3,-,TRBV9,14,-,TGTGCCAGCAGCCAGCCCACACCTGGAAACACCATATATTTT,CASSQPTPGNTIYF
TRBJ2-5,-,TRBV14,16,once,TGTGCCAGCAGCCAGTATTCCCGGGACTGGCAAGAGACCCAGTACTTC,CASSQYSRDWQETQYF
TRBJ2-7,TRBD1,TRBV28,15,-,TGTGCCAGCAGTTCCCTGGACAGGGTCCACTACGAGCAGTACTTC,CASSSLDRVHYEQYF
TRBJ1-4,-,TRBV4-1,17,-,TGCGCCAGCAGCCAAGGGGAACCGACAAGAGTTAATGAAAAACTGTTTTTT,CASSQGEPTRVNEKLFF
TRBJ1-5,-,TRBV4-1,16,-,TGCGCCAGCAGCCAGGTCCTCCGAGAGGGGCATCAGCCCCAGCATTTT,CASSQVLREGHQPQHF
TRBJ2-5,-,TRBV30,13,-,TGTGCCTGGAGTGACCAGGTCCAAGAGACCCAGTACTTC,CAWSDQVQETQYF
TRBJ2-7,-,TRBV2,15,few,TGTGCCAGCAGTCCAGTCACCTACCCTACGGCCGAGCAGTACTTC,CASSPVTYPTAEQYF
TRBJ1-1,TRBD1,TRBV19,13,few,TGTGCCAGTAAGGGGACAGGGGACACTGAAGCTTTCTTT,CASKGTGDTEAFF
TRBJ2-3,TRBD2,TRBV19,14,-,TGTGCCAGTAAGAGGGAGCAGCGGGGACATACGCAGTATTTT,CASKREQRGHTQYF
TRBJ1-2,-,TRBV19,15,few,TGTGCCAGTAGCTCAACTGGGGACTCGCGACATGGCTACACCTTC,CASSSTGDSRHGYTF
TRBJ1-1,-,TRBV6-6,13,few,TGTGCCAGCAGTTACGGGCAGAACACTGAAGCTTTCTTT,CASSYGQNTEAFF
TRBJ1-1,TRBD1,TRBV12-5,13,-,TGTGCTAGTGGTCCCTGGGCAGGGGGTTTACCTTTCTTT,CASGPWAGGLPFF
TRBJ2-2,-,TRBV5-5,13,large,TGTGCCAGCAGCTTAGAACTGACCGGGGAGCTGTTTTTT,CASSLELTGELFF
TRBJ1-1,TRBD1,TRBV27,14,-,TGTGCCAGCAGACTTGGGACAGCGAACACTGAAGCTTTCTTT,CASRLGTANTEAFF
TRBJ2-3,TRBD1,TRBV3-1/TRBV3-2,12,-,TGTGCCAGCAGCCGGGGGACAGGGACGCAGTATTTT,CASSRGTGTQYF
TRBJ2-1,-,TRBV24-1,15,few,TGTGCCACCAGTTCCCTAGGGAAGGACTACAATGAGCAGTTCTTC,CATSSLGKDYNEQFF
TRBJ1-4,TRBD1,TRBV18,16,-,TGTGCCAGCTCACAGAACGGACAGGGAGGGGATGAAAAACTGTTTTTT,CASSQNGQGGDEKLFF
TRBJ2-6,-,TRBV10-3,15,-,TGTGCCATCAGCTTAGGGTTGGATGGGGCCAACGTCCTGACTTTC,CAISLGLDGANVLTF
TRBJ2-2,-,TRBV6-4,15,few,TGTGCCAGCAGTGACACGGCTTTGGGGACCGGGGAGCTGTTTTTT,CASSDTALGTGELFF
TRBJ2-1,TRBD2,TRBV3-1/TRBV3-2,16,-,TGTGCCAGCAACCCTAGCGGGAGGGTCTCCTACAATGAGCAGTTCTTC,CASNPSGRVSYNEQFF
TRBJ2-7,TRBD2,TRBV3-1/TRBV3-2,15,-,TGTGCCAGCAGGCAGCTAGCGGGAGGCTCCTACGAGCAGTACTTC,CASRQLAGGSYEQYF
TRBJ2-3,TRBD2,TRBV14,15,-,TGTGCCAGCAGCCAAGGACTAGGGAGGGCTGATACGCAGTATTTT,CASSQGLGRADTQYF
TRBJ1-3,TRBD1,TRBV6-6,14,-,TGTGCCAGCAGTTTGACAGGGTACGGAAACACCATATATTTT,CASSLTGYGNTIYF
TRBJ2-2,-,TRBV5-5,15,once,TGTGCCAGCAGCTTGTTGGGCCGACACACCGGGGAGCTGTTTTTT,CASSLLGRHTGELFF
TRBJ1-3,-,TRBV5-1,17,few,TGCGCCAGCAGCTTCGACCAGCTGCTCAGCTCTGGAAACACCATATATTTT,CASSFDQLLSSGNTIYF
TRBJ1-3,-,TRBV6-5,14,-,TGTGCCAGCAGAATCCCAGGGTCAGGAAACACCATATATTTT,CASRIPGSGNTIYF
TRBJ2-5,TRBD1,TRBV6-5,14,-,TGTGCCAGGAATTTCCAGGGGGCTCGGGAGACCCAGTACTTC,CARNFQGARETQYF
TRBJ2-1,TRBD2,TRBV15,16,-,TGTGCCACCAGCAGAGCCCCTAGCGGAAGTTACAATGAGCAGTTCTTC,CATSRAPSGSYNEQFF
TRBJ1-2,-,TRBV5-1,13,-,TGCGCCAGCAGCCCGATGACAGGCGGTGGCTACACCTTC,CASSPMTGGGYTF
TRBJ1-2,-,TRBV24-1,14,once,TGTGCCACCAGTGACTCGGGACTTCTCAATGGCTACACCTTC,CATSDSGLLNGYTF
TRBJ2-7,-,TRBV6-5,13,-,TGTGCCAGCATAGATGGCAGATCCTACGAGCAGTACTTC,CASIDGRSYEQYF
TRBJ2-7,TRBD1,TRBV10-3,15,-,TGTGCCATCAGTGGTAGTGGGGACAGGGCGTACGAGCAGTACTTC,CAISGSGDRAYEQYF
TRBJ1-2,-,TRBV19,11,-,TGTGCCAGTAGGAGGGACTATGGCTACACCTTC,CASRRDYGYTF
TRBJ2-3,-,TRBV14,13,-,TGTGCCAGCGGGAGTATGGGAAGAGATACGCAGTATTTT,CASGSMGRDTQYF
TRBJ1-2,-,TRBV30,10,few,TGTGCCTGGTCGCAGGGACGGTACACCTTC,CAWSQGRYTF
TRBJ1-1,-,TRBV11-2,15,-,TGTGCCAGCAGCTCGGTCGATGGGGAGGGTCCTGAAGCTTTCTTT,CASSSVDGEGPEAFF
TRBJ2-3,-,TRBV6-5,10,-,TGTGCCAGCAGTCTGGAGACAACGTATTTT,CASSLETTYF